Listed here are 22 T cell receptor beta chains from one sample, sequenced in a study of blood T cell repertoires in COVID-19. The repertoire was sequenced with immunoSEQ multiplex PCR; TCRdb's copy has only in-frame clones and lacks some. This sample has over 150,000 clones; about 88% occur once, and the top ten carry around 1.9%. The sample was peripheral blood. These receptors originate from a man aged 45-65 years who had recovered from COVID-19.

CDR3 DNA sequence: TGCGCCAGCAGCTTGGACGGGACACCTATCTACGAGCAGTACTTC. Translating gives CASSLDGTPIYEQYF. The chain is built from TRBV5-1 and TRBJ2-7; TRBD1 is a possible D gene (6 bases). Germline CDR1 reads SGHRS; CDR2 reads YFSETQ. CDR3 size: 15 residues. V was trimmed by 0 bases and J by 3 bases, leaving 13 bases between them. Full variable domain (missing parts from reference TRBV5-1 and TRBJ2-7): KAGVTQTPRYLIKTRGQQVTLSCSPISGHRSVSWYQQTPGQGLQFLFEYFSETQRNKGNFPGRFSGRQFSNSRSEMNVSTLELGDSALYLCASSLDGTPIYEQYFGPGTRLTVT.

The chain joins TRBV19 to TRBJ1-3; TRBD1 might be the D (5 bases). In germline, CDR1 is LNHDA, CDR2 SQIVND (reference sequence). CDR3 length: 15 residues. Trimming pared 3 bases from V and 0 bases from J, leaving 9 bases between. CDR3 sequence: CASSMTASSGNTIYF. CDR3 nucleotides: TGTGCCAGTAGTATGACAGCCAGCTCTGGAAACACCATATATTTT.

J is TRBJ2-2 and V is TRBV18; D is unresolved. Germline CDR1 is KGHSH and CDR2 is LQKENI. Trimming removed 0 bases from V and 3 bases from J, with 11 bases in between. This CDR3 region has 16 residues. The CDR3 DNA reads as TGTGCCAGCTCACCACCGAGGCCCGCCGACACCGGGGAGCTGTTTTTT. It is translated as CASSPPRPADTGELFF.

The chain is built from TRBV27 and TRBJ2-5, with D possibly being TRBD1 (5 bases). The V gene's germline CDR1 is MNHEY and CDR2 SMNVEV (reference sequence). CDR3 length: 16 residues. The V end lost 2 bases, the J end lost 2 bases, and 15 bases lay between the germline ends. CDR3 loop: CASSLLSPPGQETQYF. In nucleotides, the CDR3 is TGTGCCAGCAGTTTACTTTCCCCGCCAGGGCAAGAGACCCAGTACTTC.

CDR3 loop: CASSTGLAGYNEQFF. For the CDR3, the DNA is TGCGCCAGCAGCACCGGACTAGCGGGATATAATGAGCAGTTCTTC. The chain employs TRBV5-1 and TRBJ2-1; 12 bases are shared with TRBD2. Germline loops: CDR1 SGHRS, CDR2 YFSETQ. CDR3 length equals 15 residues. Trimming at V came to 4 bases and at J to 7 bases, leaving 6 bases not matched to a gene. The complete variable domain, with remaining parts taken from reference TRBV5-1 and TRBJ2-1, reads KAGVTQTPRYLIKTRGQQVTLSCSPISGHRSVSWYQQTPGQGLQFLFEYFSETQRNKGNFPGRFSGRQFSNSRSEMNVSTLELGDSALYLCASSTGLAGYNEQFFGPGTRLTVL.

This clone is a singleton in its sample. The V and J genes are TRBV7-6 and TRBJ2-5; D may be TRBD1 (5 bases). Between the trimmed V and J ends, which lost 5 bases and 12 bases, there was a span of 19 bases. The CDR3 is 13 amino acids. Germline V lookup: CDR1 SGHVS, CDR2 FNYEAQ. DNA for the CDR3: TGTGCCAGCAGCCGCCCAGGGATTGCAGGAAAGTACTTC. Translation: CASSRPGIAGKYF.

This clone was recorded once. CDR3 nucleotide sequence: TGTGCCAGCAGGGACAGGGAGAACACTGAAGCTTTCTTT. This gives the protein CASRDRENTEAFF. The chain carries TRBV2 and TRBJ1-1, with 8 bases that match TRBD1. Germline V gene lookup returns CDR1 SNHLY and CDR2 FYNNEI. This CDR3 has 13 residues. V was clipped by 6 bases and J by 1 base; unmatched bases: 1.

This chain uses TRBV27 with TRBJ2-7; D call uncertain. The V gene lost 2 bases and the J gene lost 3 bases, with 11 bases spanning the gap. The CDR3 is 14 amino acids. The V gene's germline CDR1 is MNHEY and CDR2 SMNVEV (reference sequence). Here the CDR3 reads CASSLTRGSYEQYF. CDR3 DNA: TGTGCCAGCAGTTTAACTCGCGGAAGCTACGAGCAGTACTTC.

The J gene is TRBJ1-1, the V gene TRBV7-3, with a possible D match to TRBD1 (6 bases). The CDR3 consists of 14 residues. V lost 4 bases to trimming and J lost 6 bases, with 15 bases between them. CDR1 and CDR2 from the germline V gene are SGHTA and FQGTGA. The DNA for the CDR3 is TGTGCCAGCAGCTCCCAATGGGGGGGCGCTGAAGCTTTCTTT. Translation gives CASSSQWGGAEAFF.

The chain couples TRBV13 to TRBJ1-2; D gene uncertain. Germline-derived CDR1 and CDR2 are PRHDT and FYEKMQ (reference sequence). The V gene lost 2 bases and the J gene lost 6 bases, with 10 bases spanning the gap. The CDR3 runs to 13 residues. CDR3 bases: TGTGCCAGCAGCTTACGGGTTCGGGATGGCTACACCTTC. It yields the protein CASSLRVRDGYTF.

This rearrangement joins TRBV27 to TRBJ2-3, with D maybe TRBD2 (5 bases). Germline values: CDR1 MNHEY, CDR2 SMNVEV (reference sequence). V lost 4 bases, J lost 11 bases, and 19 bases lay in between. CDR3 length equals 14 residues. CDR3 sequence reads: CASSSPASVRGQYF. The CDR3 DNA is TGTGCCAGCAGTTCCCCCGCTTCAGTTCGGGGGCAGTATTTT.

The genes are TRBV30 and TRBJ1-2; the match to TRBD1 covers 8 bases. J lost 4 bases, V lost 1 base, and 8 bases had no gene match. CDR3 length equals 15 residues. Germline V CDR1 and CDR2: GTSNPN, SVGIG (reference sequence). This CDR3 is CAWSEGQGALYGYTF. In DNA form, the CDR3 reads TGTGCCTGGAGTGAAGGGCAGGGGGCTCTCTATGGCTACACCTTC.

Here the CDR3 DNA reads TGTGCCAGCCTCCCGGCGGGGCGGGAGCTCAACGAGCAGTACTTC. Translating gives CASLPAGRELNEQYF. The gene calls are TRBV6-6 and TRBJ2-7, with 7 bases matching TRBD2. This CDR3 is built from 15 residues. V gave up 8 bases and J gave up 5 bases; unmatched junction bases: 15. Germline V gene data show CDR1 as MNHNY and CDR2 as SVGAGI (reference sequence).

The genes are TRBV27 and TRBJ1-4; 7 bases agree with TRBD1. Losses at the gene ends were 5 bases for V and 3 bases for J; bases not matched to a gene: 3. This CDR3 has 14 amino acids. Germline loops: CDR1 MNHEY, CDR2 SMNVEV (reference sequence). The CDR3 here is CASSRQGANEKLFF. DNA of the CDR3: TGTGCCAGCAGTCGACAGGGTGCTAATGAAAAACTGTTTTTT.

The chain has TRBV30 and TRBJ1-1, with TRBD1 matching over 7 bases. The germline V gene encodes CDR1 GTSNPN and CDR2 SVGIG (reference sequence). The CDR3 is 15 residues long. Unmatched junction bases numbered 11, after V lost 2 bases and J lost 5 bases. CDR3 nucleotides: TGTGCCTGGAGTAAGGGGGCCCCGGGGAGGACTGAAGCTTTCTTT. It codes for CAWSKGAPGRTEAFF.

This sequence joins TRBV28 and TRBJ1-5; D may be TRBD1 (5 bases). The length of the CDR3 is 14 residues. Germline CDR1 and CDR2: MDHEN and SYDVKM. V lost 3 bases and J 1 base, leaving 7 bases between the germline ends. The CDR3 coding sequence is TGTGCCAGCAGTTTCGGGGGGAGCAATCAGCCCCAGCATTTT. This encodes CASSFGGSNQPQHF.

The genes are TRBV28 and TRBJ2-3; the match to TRBD2 covers 9 bases. Germline V gene lookup returns CDR1 MDHEN and CDR2 SYDVKM. The junction had 3 bases not matched to a gene; V was cut back by 6 bases and J by 2 bases. This CDR3 has 14 residues. CDR3 nucleotide sequence: TGTGCCAGCAGCTTAGCGGGAGCCACAGATACGCAGTATTTT. Translation gives CASSLAGATDTQYF. Looking up the rest from reference TRBV28 and TRBJ2-3 gives the full variable domain: DVKVTQSSRYLVKRTGEKVFLECVQDMDHENMFWYRQDPGLGLRLIYFSYDVKMKEKGDIPEGYSVSREKKERFSLILESASTNQTSMYLCASSLAGATDTQYFGPGTRLTVL.

In DNA, the CDR3 is TGTGCCAGCAGCTTCAGCGGGGGGGCGGGAGATACGCAGTATTTT. The encoded protein is CASSFSGGAGDTQYF. The V and J genes are TRBV7-2 and TRBJ2-3, with TRBD2 matching 10 bases. Germline loops: CDR1 SGHTA, CDR2 FQGNSA. The CDR3 has 15 amino acids. The trim removed 3 bases at V and 5 bases at J, leaving 5 bases unmatched.

The V gene is TRBV7-2, the J gene TRBJ2-6; D remains unclear. CDR3 length: 16 amino acids. Germline lookup yields CDR1 SGHTA and CDR2 FQGNSA. Trimming took off 3 bases at V and 0 bases at J, with 9 bases between the two ends. The CDR3 DNA is TGTGCCAGCAGCTTCCTCGCTAGCTCTGGGGCCAACGTCCTGACTTTC. The encoded protein is CASSFLASSGANVLTF.

The J gene is TRBJ2-1, the V gene TRBV7-2; D is possibly TRBD1 (6 bases). Germline V gene sequence: CDR1 SGHTA, CDR2 FQGNSA. The V and J ends lost 5 bases and 4 bases respectively, with 9 bases between them. There are 13 residues in the CDR3. The CDR3 nucleotides read TGTGCCAGCAGCACCGGACAGTACAATGAGCAGTTCTTC. This translates into CASSTGQYNEQFF.

The genes are TRBV7-6 and TRBJ1-1; 7 positions agree with TRBD1. Germline V lookup: CDR1 SGHVS, CDR2 FNYEAQ. CDR3 size: 15 residues. After removal of 2 bases from V and 1 base from J, the junction contained 4 bases not matched to a gene. This chain's CDR3 is CASSLSWDRNTEAFF. CDR3 coding DNA: TGTGCCAGCAGCTTAAGCTGGGACAGGAACACTGAAGCTTTCTTT.

The J gene is TRBJ2-5, the V gene TRBV11-3; TRBD2 matches at 7 bases. The CDR3 has 17 amino acids. Germline CDR1 reads SGHNT; CDR2 reads YENEEA. V gave up 0 bases and J gave up 1 base; unmatched junction bases: 8. CDR3 loop: CASSLELRGRGQETQYF. The CDR3 DNA reads TGTGCCAGCAGCTTAGAATTGCGGGGGAGAGGCCAAGAGACCCAGTACTTC.